This TCR beta chain was captured by sequencing in a study of early T cells in non-severe SARS-CoV-2 infection. Study overall: The sequenced material was bulk RNA from unsorted whole blood, and its chains were unpaired.

By share, this clonotype ranks as medium-sized. What it binds is not known. This CDR3 spans 14 amino acids. Germline V CDR1 and CDR2: MNHEY, SMNVEV (reference sequence). V dropped 6 bases and J dropped 4; count of bases not matched to a gene: 5. Unique molecular identifiers tagged individual cDNA molecules. TCRdb analysed the 5' RACE reads with MiXCR anew, one entry per CDR3 protein. The repertoire has roughly 100,000 distinct CDR3 sequences, 12% of them found once; the top ten carry approximately 4.4%. Study conclusions and caveats: Matching against VDJdb likely underestimated virus-specific expansions, favoring anti-spike CD8.

The TCR originated in an adult who was a healthcare worker with PCR-confirmed SARS-CoV-2 infection or an uninfected control (not recorded which). The chain employs TRBV27 and TRBJ2-2; 7 positions match TRBD2. The specimen was whole blood, collected at baseline. DNA of the CDR3: TGTGCCAGCAGATGGGAGGGTACCACCGGGGAGCTGTTTTTT. It translates to CASRWEGTTGELFF.